One and the same sample provided the 18 T cell receptor beta chains below, sequenced in a study of cytomegalovirus exposure and HLA in healthy donors. Primers for the PCR totalled 60 Vbeta and 13 Jbeta. Here immunoSEQ multiplex PCR was the method, and the copy in TCRdb shows in-frame clones only, minus some. The sample lists around 100,000 clones, about 74% occurring once. Sequenced: PBMCs. These receptors were collected from a woman in her late teens or twenties in good health and CMV-seropositive.

V is TRBV6-4 and J is TRBJ1-3, with unresolved D. Between the trimmed V and J ends, which lost 3 bases and 0 bases, there was a span of 6 bases. Germline-derived CDR1 and CDR2 are MRHNA and SNTAGT. There are 14 residues in the CDR3. In DNA form, the CDR3 reads TGTGCCAGCAGTGATCGCAGCTCTGGAAACACCATATATTTT. The encoded protein is CASSDRSSGNTIYF.

CDR3 region: CATSSDINRGLKEKLFF. The CDR3 DNA sequence: TGTGCCACCAGCAGCGATATCAACAGGGGGCTCAAGGAAAAACTGTTTTTT. The rearrangement joins TRBV15 to TRBJ1-4; 9 bases match TRBD1. The CDR3 loop spans 17 amino acids. Trimming took 3 bases from V and 8 from J; bases not matched to a gene: 13. CDR1 LNHNV and CDR2 YYDKDF come from the germline V gene (reference sequence). Looking up the rest from reference TRBV15 and TRBJ1-4 gives the full variable domain: DAMVIQNPRYQVTQFGKPVTLSCSQTLNHNVMYWYQQKSSQAPKLLFHYYDKDFNNEADTPDNFQSRRPNTSFCFLDIRSPGLGDTAMYLCATSSDINRGLKEKLFFGSGTQLSVL.

The chain combines TRBV19 with TRBJ2-6; D is unclear. CDR1 LNHDA and CDR2 SQIVND come from the germline V gene (reference sequence). This CDR3 comprises 14 residues. Trimming stripped 10 bases from V and 0 bases from J, with 10 bases between. The CDR3 here is CATRMISGANVLTF. CDR3 DNA: TGTGCCACCAGAATGATCTCTGGGGCCAACGTCCTGACTTTC. Variable domain in full (rest from reference TRBV19 and TRBJ2-6): DGGITQSPKYLFRKEGQNVTLSCEQNLNHDAMYWYRQDPGQGLRLIYYSQIVNDFQKGDIAEGYSVSREKKESFPLTVTSAQKNPTAFYLCATRMISGANVLTFGAGSRLTVL.

This chain joins TRBV29-1 and TRBJ1-2; 10 bases line up with TRBD1. V trimming: 6 bases; J trimming: 5 bases; junction bases outside the gene matches: 6. The CDR3 contains 13 residues. Germline values: CDR1 SQVTM, CDR2 ANQGSEA. CDR3 nucleotides: TGCAGCGTGCGGACAGGGGGGAAATATGGCTACACCTTC. As protein: CSVRTGGKYGYTF.

The CDR3 loop reads CASSDPSGNGEQFF. The DNA for the CDR3 is TGTGCCAGCAGCGACCCTAGCGGGAACGGTGAGCAGTTCTTC. The rearrangement links TRBV9 to TRBJ2-1; 9 bases align to TRBD2. Losses at the gene ends were 3 bases for V and 9 bases for J; bases not matched to a gene: 7. CDR1 and CDR2 (germline): SGDLS, YYNGEE. This CDR3 is built from 14 residues.

The genes are TRBV7-6 and TRBJ2-1, with 12 bases fitting TRBD2. The CDR3 runs to 17 residues. The V and J ends lost 2 bases and 5 bases, in that order; junction bases with no gene match: 7. CDR1 is SGHVS, CDR2 FNYEAQ, per germline. This CDR3 is CASSLPLAGGLHNEQFF. Here the CDR3 DNA reads TGTGCCAGCAGCTTACCACTAGCGGGAGGTCTACACAATGAGCAGTTCTTC.

The chain carries TRBV2 and TRBJ2-2; 7 bases line up with TRBD2. The CDR3 length is 14 residues. Trimming took 5 bases from V and 3 from J; bases not matched to a gene: 3. The germline V gene has CDR1 SNHLY and CDR2 FYNNEI. Written as DNA, the CDR3 is TGTGCCAGCAGTAAGCGGGGTGACACCGGGGAGCTGTTTTTT. Amino acid sequence: CASSKRGDTGELFF.

The rearrangement links TRBV28 to TRBJ2-1; TRBD2 aligns across 7 bases. This CDR3 region has 16 residues. The trim removed 2 bases at V and 3 bases at J, leaving 7 bases unmatched. The germline V gene encodes CDR1 MDHEN and CDR2 SYDVKM. The CDR3 protein is CASSLIGEGIYNEQFF. CDR3 in DNA: TGTGCCAGCAGTTTAATCGGGGAGGGGATCTACAATGAGCAGTTCTTC.

The gene calls are TRBV28 and TRBJ2-3; D remains ambiguous. Germline V lookup: CDR1 MDHEN, CDR2 SYDVKM. With 3 bases removed from V and 6 bases from J, the gap between germline ends came to 13 bases. The CDR3 loop spans 14 amino acids. CDR3 sequence reads: CASSFGWASDTQYF. DNA for the CDR3: TGTGCCAGCAGTTTCGGCTGGGCCTCCGATACGCAGTATTTT. Full variable domain (missing parts from reference TRBV28 and TRBJ2-3): DVKVTQSSRYLVKRTGEKVFLECVQDMDHENMFWYRQDPGLGLRLIYFSYDVKMKEKGDIPEGYSVSREKKERFSLILESASTNQTSMYLCASSFGWASDTQYFGPGTRLTVL.

The rearrangement joins TRBV13 to TRBJ2-1; possible D gene TRBD2, 6 bases. Germline CDR1 PRHDT, CDR2 FYEKMQ (reference sequence). The CDR3 is 14 amino acids. Deletions cut 0 bases from V and 8 bases from J, with 11 bases between. CDR3 coding DNA: TGTGCCAGCAGCTTAGGAGCGTCGGGGGATGAGCAGTTCTTC. It is translated as CASSLGASGDEQFF.

The V and J genes are TRBV18 and TRBJ1-2, with D possibly being TRBD1 (6 bases). The germline V gene encodes CDR1 KGHSH and CDR2 LQKENI. This CDR3 contains 14 residues. Trimming left V 1 base short and J 6 bases short, with 12 bases between. The CDR3 reads CASSPQGGKDGYTF. The CDR3 DNA reads as TGTGCCAGCTCACCACAGGGGGGGAAGGATGGCTACACCTTC.

The chain joins TRBV27 to TRBJ2-5, with a weak D call TRBD1 (6 bases). Germline V gives CDR1 MNHEY, CDR2 SMNVEV (reference sequence). With 3 bases removed from V and 0 bases from J, the gap between germline ends came to 11 bases. The length of the CDR3 is 15 residues. CDR3 loop: CASSFAGAYQETQYF. The CDR3 DNA reads as TGTGCCAGCAGTTTTGCAGGGGCTTACCAAGAGACCCAGTACTTC.

This clone occurred a few times. The rearrangement joins TRBV4-1 to TRBJ2-1, with 16 bases aligning to TRBD2. The CDR3 has 19 residues. CDR1 and CDR2 (germline): MGHRA, YSYEKL. V gave up 6 bases and J gave up 2 bases; unmatched junction bases: 10. This chain's CDR3 is CASSRTGLAGGLTYNEQFF. The CDR3 DNA follows: TGCGCCAGCAGTCGCACGGGACTAGCGGGAGGGCTGACCTACAATGAGCAGTTCTTC.

The chain couples TRBV5-1 to TRBJ2-7; D possibly corresponds to TRBD2 (6 bases). The CDR3 spans 14 residues. CDR1 SGHRS and CDR2 YFSETQ come from the germline V gene. Between the trimmed V and J ends, which lost 0 bases and 3 bases, there was a span of 10 bases. The CDR3 nucleotides read TGCGCCAGCAGCTTGGGACTAGACCGCTACGAGCAGTACTTC. Its protein product is CASSLGLDRYEQYF.

This clone was counted once. The CDR3 spells CASSYTGGNGETQYF. CDR3 sequence (DNA): TGTGCCAGCAGCTATACAGGGGGCAACGGAGAGACCCAGTACTTC. J is TRBJ2-5 and V is TRBV11-2, with 9 nucleotides matching TRBD1. Trimming took 4 bases from V and 4 from J; bases not matched to a gene: 7. This CDR3 is 15 amino acids long. Germline V gene lookup returns CDR1 SGHAT and CDR2 FQNNGV.

The chain joins TRBV5-1 to TRBJ2-1; a possible D gene is TRBD2 (5 bases). Germline V gives CDR1 SGHRS, CDR2 YFSETQ. The V end lost 0 bases, the J end lost 8 bases, and 9 bases lay between the germline ends. The CDR3 runs to 13 residues. The CDR3 is CASSLDPEDEQFF. In nucleotides, the CDR3 is TGCGCCAGCAGCTTGGATCCGGAGGATGAGCAGTTCTTC.

This sequence joins TRBV9 and TRBJ1-1; D not resolved. The CDR3 contains 12 residues. V gave up 0 bases and J gave up 5 bases, with 5 bases separating them. Germline V gene lookup returns CDR1 SGDLS and CDR2 YYNGEE. The CDR3 reads CASSVGETEAFF. The CDR3 DNA is TGTGCCAGCAGCGTAGGGGAGACTGAAGCTTTCTTT.

The chain combines TRBV27 with TRBJ2-7; 10 positions match TRBD1. Germline V lookup: CDR1 MNHEY, CDR2 SMNVEV (reference sequence). With 4 bases clipped from V and 3 bases from J, the junction kept 6 bases outside the gene matches. This CDR3 spans 15 amino acids. CDR3 sequence reads: CASSSGTGDIYEQYF. CDR3 in DNA: TGTGCCAGCAGTTCGGGGACAGGGGATATCTACGAGCAGTACTTC.